The 13 T cell receptor beta chains given below trace back to one sample, sequenced in a study of T cell repertoires in cytomegalovirus infection. TCRdb independently ran MiXCR on the reads; one entry per CDR3 protein. This sample has roughly 630,000 distinct CDR3 sequences, with 20% to 30% found just once. The material sequenced was CD8+ T cells from PBMCs. The receptors originated from a human donor in good health (CMV status not recorded). Some clones in this sample may be carry-over from other donors' samples.

This CDR3 is CASSQGWSGDEQFF. CDR3 coding DNA: TGCGCCAGCAGCCAAGGTTGGTCCGGGGATGAGCAGTTCTTC. This chain connects TRBV4-3 to TRBJ2-1; D perhaps matches TRBD2 (5 bases). This CDR3 contains 14 residues. V lost 1 base to trimming and J lost 8 bases, with 12 bases between them. Germline values: CDR1 LGHNA, CDR2 YSLEER.

This chain joins TRBV2 and TRBJ2-5, with TRBD2 identical over 7 bases. Trimming removed 0 bases from V and 5 bases from J; junction bases left unmatched: 6. CDR1 is SNHLY, CDR2 FYNNEI, per germline. The CDR3 loop spans 15 amino acids. The CDR3: CASSEALGEGETQYF. CDR3 coding DNA: TGTGCCAGCAGTGAAGCGCTTGGGGAGGGGGAGACCCAGTACTTC.

Regarding this clonotype: This sequence may be a read error, since a much larger clone differs from it by one base. This chain joins TRBV7-8 and TRBJ1-2, with D unresolved. Germline CDR1 is SGHVS and CDR2 is FQNEAQ. The CDR3 consists of 16 residues. CDR3 amino acids: CASSLVRRGVDYGYAF. The CDR3 DNA reads as TGTGCCAGCAGCTTAGTTCGGCGGGGAGTGGACTATGGCTACGCCTTC.

This clonotype occurred a few times. The V call is TRBV2, the J call TRBJ2-7; the D is unclear. V was trimmed by 1 base and J by 3 bases, leaving 10 bases between them. The CDR3 length is 14 residues. From germline, CDR1 is SNHLY and CDR2 FYNNEI. CDR3 loop: CASSEVVRHYEQYF. CDR3 DNA sequence: TGTGCCAGCAGTGAAGTGGTCAGACACTACGAGCAGTACTTC.

This clonotype was found many times. CDR3 coding DNA: TGTGCCAGCAGCCCCCACCAGGACTCCTACAATGAGCAGTTCTTC. This encodes CASSPHQDSYNEQFF. This chain uses TRBV7-6 with TRBJ2-1, with D uncertain. Germline CDR1 reads SGHVS; CDR2 reads FNYEAQ. This CDR3 region has 15 residues. The V and J ends lost 5 bases and 0 bases respectively, with 11 bases between them.

This clonotype was seen only a few times. The chain combines TRBV19 with TRBJ2-7; D not certain. CDR1 and CDR2 from the germline V gene are LNHDA and SQIVND (reference sequence). The CDR3 has 11 amino acids. The V end lost 10 bases, the J end lost 4 bases, and 11 bases lay between the germline ends. DNA of the CDR3: TGTGCCACTCAGGTGGGTTACGAGCAGTACTTC. Translation gives CATQVGYEQYF.

This clonotype was found a few times. This chain connects TRBV15 to TRBJ2-1; TRBD1 aligns across 8 bases. Germline lookup yields CDR1 LNHNV and CDR2 YYDKDF (reference sequence). Germline trimming cut 4 bases from V and 7 bases from J; bases unmatched to any gene: 6. This CDR3 has 14 amino acids. The CDR3 DNA reads TGTGCCACCAGCATCTTACAGGGGGTAAATGAGCAGTTCTTC. As protein: CATSILQGVNEQFF.

This chain uses TRBV28 with TRBJ2-2; the D gene could be TRBD1 or TRBD2 (6 bases each). Germline V gene sequence: CDR1 MDHEN, CDR2 SYDVKM. This CDR3 has 17 residues. V gave up 5 bases and J gave up 3 bases, with 19 bases separating them. The CDR3, as DNA: TGTGCCAGCAGTGGCCGGCGGGACACGCCGGACACCGGGGAGCTGTTTTTT. Protein sequence: CASSGRRDTPDTGELFF.

In its sample, this clonotype was seen many times. The chain couples TRBV12-5 to TRBJ1-2, with D hard to call. Germline V lookup: CDR1 LGHNT, CDR2 FRNRAP. The CDR3 is 14 residues long. Deletions cut 2 bases from V and 6 bases from J, with 13 bases between. CDR3 DNA sequence: TGTGCTAGTGGTTTGAATTCTGGGCCGAATGGCTACACCTTC. Translated: CASGLNSGPNGYTF. Supplemented by reference TRBV12-5 and TRBJ1-2, the full variable domain reads DARVTQTPRHKVTEMGQEVTMRCQPILGHNTVFWYRQTMMQGLELLAYFRNRAPLDDSGMPKDRFSAEMPDATLATLKIQPSEPRDSAVYFCASGLNSGPNGYTFGSGTRLTVV.

The rearrangement joins TRBV20-1 to TRBJ2-5; TRBD1 aligns across 12 bases. This CDR3 has 17 residues. J gave up 6 bases and V 0 bases, and 11 bases lay outside the gene matches. Germline loops: CDR1 DFQATT, CDR2 SNEGSKA (reference sequence). The DNA for the CDR3 is TGCAGTGCTAGAGATACCGACGGGACAGGGGGCAAAAAGACCCAGTACTTC. It is translated as CSARDTDGTGGKKTQYF.

V is TRBV5-8 and J is TRBJ1-6; tentative D call: TRBD1 (5 bases). Deletions cut 1 base from V and 7 bases from J, with 12 bases between. Germline V gives CDR1 SGHTS, CDR2 YDEGEE. This CDR3 has 15 amino acids. The CDR3 loop is CASSLFLKGNSPLHF. The DNA for the CDR3 is TGTGCCAGCAGCTTGTTTTTGAAGGGGAATTCACCCCTCCACTTT.

This clonotype has a count of ten or more. The gene calls are TRBV7-8 and TRBJ2-3; the D gene could be TRBD1 or TRBD2 (6 bases each). Germline CDR1 is SGHVS and CDR2 is FQNEAQ. Trimming pared 5 bases from V and 3 bases from J, leaving 12 bases between. The CDR3 loop spans 14 amino acids. The CDR3 bases are TGTGCCAGCAGCCCGGAGGGGGAGACAGATACGCAGTATTTT. Protein sequence: CASSPEGETDTQYF.

This sequence joins TRBV5-8 and TRBJ2-7; D uncertain. This CDR3 contains 12 residues. Trimming removed 1 base at V and 0 bases at J, with 2 bases between. Germline assignment: CDR1 SGHTS and CDR2 YDEGEE. The CDR3 coding sequence is TGTGCCAGCAGCTTGTACTCCTACGAGCAGTACGTC. Amino acids: CASSLYSYEQYV.